This entry features one T cell receptor (beta chain) sequence. Antigen: not known. Reverse transcription of all isolated RNA meant that expressed TCRB transcripts were sequenced. TCRdb's copy holds only in-frame clones and misses some; the assay was immunoSEQ multiplex PCR. Among over 300,000 clones listed, 9.3% were seen once. This sample was taken from a study of beta chain features in type 1 diabetes. This CDR3 is built from 13 residues. The V end was cut by 10 bases, the J end by 1 base, with 13 bases between. CDR1 is MNHEY and CDR2 is SVGAGI in the germline V gene. General observations from the study: Relative to healthy donors, patients appeared to have naive, central memory and Treg TCRB repertoires that were more similar. At VDJ recombination sites, type 1 diabetes patients had fewer insertions and more deleted nucleotides. Moderately but significantly shorter TCRB CDR3s were found in Type 1 diabetes patients in all four CD4+ subsets. Sequencing from cDNA could over-represent high-TCR-expressing cells.

Via CD45RO/CCR7/CD25/CD127/CD95/CD27, cells of the CD4+ naive, central memory, regulatory and stem cell-like memory subsets were sorted. The V gene is TRBV6-5, the J gene TRBJ2-5; maybe TRBD1 (6 bases). Sequenced: central memory CD4+ T cells from blood. This TCR was sampled from a man under 40 with type 1 diabetes. CDR3 amino acids: CATAQGSQETQYF. The CDR3 DNA is TGTGCCACCGCGCAGGGGTCCCAAGAGACCCAGTACTTC.